The 29 T cell receptor beta chains in this list originate from one sample, sequenced in a study of blood T cell repertoires in COVID-19. Clones were sequenced by immunoSEQ multiplex PCR, and TCRdb holds only the in-frame ones, with some missing. The table has more than 350,000 clones, approximately 89% seen once. The sample consisted of peripheral blood. The receptors come from a woman aged 25-40 years with COVID-19, enrolled during active disease.

V is TRBV28 and J is TRBJ2-2; D call uncertain. CDR1 and CDR2 from the germline V gene are MDHEN and SYDVKM. Trimming shortened V by 4 bases and J by 4 bases, and 10 bases separated the two germline ends. The CDR3 length is 14 residues. The CDR3 sequence is CASSSLAVTGELFF. CDR3 DNA: TGTGCCAGCAGTTCATTAGCAGTCACCGGGGAGCTGTTTTTT.

This clone occurred many times. The chain employs TRBV7-2 and TRBJ1-6; 8 positions agree with TRBD1. This CDR3 has 18 amino acids. Looked up from germline, CDR1 is SGHTA and CDR2 is FQGNSA. Trimming at V came to 3 bases and at J to 7 bases, leaving 14 bases not matched to a gene. For the CDR3, the DNA is TGTGCCAGCAGCTTTAGAGCTACTGGACAGGGTTGGAATTCACCCCTCCACTTT. As protein: CASSFRATGQGWNSPLHF.

The rearrangement uses TRBV19 and TRBJ1-2; TRBD1 agrees at 7 bases. The CDR3 sequence is 14 residues long. The junction had 12 bases not matched to a gene; V was cut back by 6 bases and J by 8 bases. Per the germline V gene, CDR1 is LNHDA and CDR2 is SQIVND (reference sequence). The CDR3 loop reads CASSGTDPLVGYTF. The CDR3 DNA sequence: TGTGCCAGTAGCGGGACAGACCCTTTGGTGGGCTACACCTTC. Full variable domain (missing parts from reference TRBV19 and TRBJ1-2): DGGITQSPKYLFRKEGQNVTLSCEQNLNHDAMYWYRQDPGQGLRLIYYSQIVNDFQKGDIAEGYSVSREKKESFPLTVTSAQKNPTAFYLCASSGTDPLVGYTFGSGTRLTVV.

This clone was picked up one time. This rearrangement joins TRBV24-1 to TRBJ2-2; 9 positions match TRBD1. Unmatched junction bases numbered 11, after V lost 2 bases and J lost 5 bases. The CDR3 runs to 18 residues. Germline loops: CDR1 KGHDR, CDR2 SFDVKD. The chain's CDR3 is CATSDSPLTGGQTGELFF. The CDR3, as DNA: TGTGCCACCAGTGATTCACCCCTTACAGGGGGCCAGACCGGGGAGCTGTTTTTT.

This clone was seen only a few times. The J gene is TRBJ1-6, the V gene TRBV11-2; D remains unclear. Trimming cost V 6 bases and J 7 bases, with 10 bases left between them. The CDR3 consists of 13 residues. The germline V gene has CDR1 SGHAT and CDR2 FQNNGV. CDR3 nucleotides: TGTGCCAGCAGTCGGACGGGAAATTCACCCCTCCACTTT. Translated, it gives CASSRTGNSPLHF. The full variable domain, in which reference TRBV11-2 and TRBJ1-6 provide the parts outside the CDR3, is EAGVAQSPRYKIIEKRQSVAFWCNPISGHATLYWYQQILGQGPKLLIQFQNNGVVDDSQLPKDRFSAERLKGVDSTLKIQPAKLEDSAVYLCASSRTGNSPLHFGNGTRLTVT.

The chain couples TRBV5-1 to TRBJ2-5; 9 bases match TRBD2. V was clipped by 4 bases and J by 1 base; unmatched bases: 5. This CDR3 is 15 amino acids long. Germline V gene sequence: CDR1 SGHRS, CDR2 YFSETQ. DNA for the CDR3: TGCGCCAGCAGCATCCTGACTAGCGGCCAAGAGACCCAGTACTTC. Its translation: CASSILTSGQETQYF.

This chain's CDR3 is CASSYGTANTGELFF. Written as DNA, the CDR3 is TGTGCCAGCAGCTACGGGACAGCGAACACCGGGGAGCTGTTTTTT. The chain combines TRBV5-4 with TRBJ2-2; TRBD1 aligns across 7 bases. The CDR3 has 15 amino acids. V dropped 3 bases and J dropped 0; count of bases not matched to a gene: 2. Germline values: CDR1 SGHNT, CDR2 YYREEE (reference sequence).

V is TRBV5-5 and J is TRBJ2-5; possible D gene TRBD2, 5 bases. The CDR3 has 15 amino acids. V lost 2 bases to trimming and J lost 2 bases, with 13 bases between them. Germline V gene lookup returns CDR1 SGHKS and CDR2 YYEKEE (reference sequence). The CDR3 bases are TGTGCCAGCAGCTTTGGGAAGGCGGGTCAAGAGACCCAGTACTTC. Its protein is CASSFGKAGQETQYF.

This clone was counted only a few times. The CDR3 spells CASSNRQYNTEAFF. DNA of the CDR3: TGTGCCAGCAGCAACAGACAGTACAACACTGAAGCTTTCTTT. V is TRBV5-5 and J is TRBJ1-1; the D gene is possibly TRBD1 (5 bases). This CDR3 region has 14 residues. Germline loops: CDR1 SGHKS, CDR2 YYEKEE (reference sequence). Trimming shortened V by 4 bases and J by 2 bases, and 12 bases separated the two germline ends.

The V gene is TRBV4-1, the J gene TRBJ2-1; 11 nucleotides match TRBD2. Germline V lookup: CDR1 MGHRA, CDR2 YSYEKL. The CDR3 loop spans 18 amino acids. The V and J ends lost 3 bases and 6 bases, in that order; junction bases with no gene match: 13. CDR3 region: CASSQSPIAGGHGNEQFF. The CDR3 DNA follows: TGCGCCAGCAGCCAGTCGCCGATAGCGGGAGGGCATGGCAATGAGCAGTTCTTC.

This chain links TRBV3-1 (or the pseudogene TRBV3-2) with TRBJ2-7; D gene uncertain. V lost 0 bases to trimming and J lost 2 bases, with 8 bases between them. Per germline, CDR1 LGHDT and CDR2 YNNKEL (reference sequence). This CDR3 has 14 amino acids. The CDR3: CASSQDPGTYEQYF. In DNA, the CDR3 is TGTGCCAGCAGCCAAGATCCGGGTACCTACGAGCAGTACTTC.

The chain combines TRBV19 with TRBJ1-6; 11 nucleotides agree with TRBD1. In germline, CDR1 is LNHDA, CDR2 SQIVND (reference sequence). V lost 5 bases and J lost 7; bases outside the gene matches: 10. CDR3 length equals 17 residues. CDR3 sequence: CASSSRTGGERNSPLHF. The CDR3 nucleotides are TGTGCCAGTAGTTCGCGGACAGGGGGCGAGAGGAATTCACCCCTCCACTTT.

V usage is TRBV18 and J usage is TRBJ1-6; no reliable D call. Germline V gene lookup returns CDR1 KGHSH and CDR2 LQKENI. This CDR3 is 14 amino acids long. Trimming removed 6 bases at V and 9 bases at J, with 15 bases between. For the CDR3, the DNA is TGTGCCAGCTCCCCGGACGGGGAGAGTTCACCCCTCCACTTT. Translating gives CASSPDGESSPLHF.

This chain connects TRBV13 to TRBJ2-4, with D possibly TRBD1 on 6 matching bases. Germline V gene sequence: CDR1 PRHDT, CDR2 FYEKMQ (reference sequence). V was clipped by 8 bases and J by 0 bases, with 20 bases between them. CDR3 size: 17 residues. As DNA, the CDR3 is TGTGCCAGCTCCCTAGCCGCCCAGGGGCTAGCCAAAAACATTCAGTACTTC. It specifies CASSLAAQGLAKNIQYF.

V is TRBV4-1 and J is TRBJ2-6, with 7 bases identical to TRBD1. J lost 4 bases, V lost 5 bases, and 5 bases had no gene match. Germline V gene data show CDR1 as MGHRA and CDR2 as YSYEKL. The CDR3 sequence is 15 residues long. The DNA of the CDR3 is TGCGCCAGCAGCGTCGGGACAGCAGGGGCCAACGTCCTGACTTTC. Translated: CASSVGTAGANVLTF.

The chain carries TRBV5-4 and TRBJ2-1; a possible D gene is TRBD2 (6 bases). Germline lookup yields CDR1 SGHNT and CDR2 YYREEE (reference sequence). V lost 4 bases, J lost 9 bases, and 20 bases lay in between. The CDR3 is 15 amino acids. The CDR3 nucleotides read TGTGCCAGCAGCACCGGGACTTCAAACCCTGCTGAGCAGTTCTTC. Protein: CASSTGTSNPAEQFF.

This rearrangement joins TRBV9 to TRBJ2-7, with 10 bases identical to TRBD2. The germline V gene encodes CDR1 SGDLS and CDR2 YYNGEE. This CDR3 contains 16 residues. The V gene end was trimmed by 2 bases and the J gene end by 3 bases; junction bases not matched to a gene: 8. The DNA of the CDR3 is TGTGCCAGCAGCGTGGGGCTAGCGGGAGTTAACTACGAGCAGTACTTC. Amino acids: CASSVGLAGVNYEQYF.

V and J are TRBV5-4 and TRBJ2-1, with D maybe TRBD2 (6 bases). Germline V gene lookup returns CDR1 SGHNT and CDR2 YYREEE (reference sequence). This CDR3 is 12 amino acids long. Trimming stripped 5 bases from V and 6 bases from J, with 9 bases between. CDR3 coding DNA: TGTGCCAGCAGTTTAGCGGTCAATGAGCAGTTCTTC. Its protein product is CASSLAVNEQFF. Supplemented by reference TRBV5-4 and TRBJ2-1, the full variable domain reads ETGVTQSPTHLIKTRGQQVTLRCSSQSGHNTVSWYQQALGQGPQFIFQYYREEENGRGNFPPRFSGLQFPNYSSELNVNALELDDSALYLCASSLAVNEQFFGPGTRLTVL.

V and J are TRBV5-1 and TRBJ1-5; D is undetermined. CDR3 length: 14 residues. Trimming cost V 4 bases and J 2 bases, with 10 bases left between them. Germline values: CDR1 SGHRS, CDR2 YFSETQ. The CDR3: CASSTAAGNQPQHF. CDR3 DNA: TGCGCCAGCAGCACGGCAGCGGGCAATCAGCCCCAGCATTTT.

The rearrangement joins TRBV24-1 to TRBJ2-7; D gene unclear. Trimming took 4 bases from V and 3 from J, leaving 6 bases between them. The CDR3 contains 12 residues. The germline V gene encodes CDR1 KGHDR and CDR2 SFDVKD. The CDR3 sequence is CATSESDYEQYF. The CDR3 region has the DNA TGTGCCACCAGTGAAAGCGACTACGAGCAGTACTTC.

In DNA, the CDR3 is TGCAGCGCCCGACAGGGCCCCAATGAGCAGTTCTTC. Translating it yields CSARQGPNEQFF. J is TRBJ2-1 and V is TRBV29-1; 7 nucleotides agree with TRBD1. The CDR3 is 12 residues long. Germline CDR1 SQVTM, CDR2 ANQGSEA. After removal of 7 bases from V and 6 bases from J, the junction contained 6 bases not matched to a gene.

The genes are TRBV7-2 and TRBJ2-3; D not certain. Trimming left V 1 base short and J 0 bases short, with 8 bases between. The CDR3 consists of 15 residues. CDR1 SGHTA and CDR2 FQGNSA come from the germline V gene. The DNA of the CDR3 is TGTGCCAGCAGCTTAGACCCCGGGAGCACAGATACGCAGTATTTT. As protein: CASSLDPGSTDTQYF. Variable domain in full (rest from reference TRBV7-2 and TRBJ2-3): GAGVSQSPSNKVTEKGKDVELRCDPISGHTALYWYRQSLGQGLEFLIYFQGNSAPDKSGLPSDRFSAERTGGSVSTLTIQRTQQEDSAVYLCASSLDPGSTDTQYFGPGTRLTVL.

The rearrangement uses TRBV7-2 and TRBJ1-2, with D uncertain. There are 16 residues in the CDR3. Germline values: CDR1 SGHTA, CDR2 FQGNSA. The germline V and J ends were trimmed by 1 base and 0 bases, with 12 bases remaining between them. The CDR3 sequence: CASSLEGVRTNYGYTF. For the CDR3, the DNA is TGTGCCAGCAGCTTAGAAGGAGTCCGGACTAACTATGGCTACACCTTC.

The V gene is TRBV29-1, the J gene TRBJ1-1, with 9 bases matching TRBD1. CDR3 length: 13 residues. Germline lookup yields CDR1 SQVTM and CDR2 ANQGSEA. J gave up 5 bases and V 8 bases, and 9 bases lay outside the gene matches. The CDR3 is CSIRRTGVTEAFF. As DNA, the CDR3 is TGCAGCATTAGAAGGACAGGGGTGACTGAAGCTTTCTTT.

This clone has just a few counts. The rearrangement links TRBV6-2 or TRBV6-3 to TRBJ2-2, with TRBD2 matching over 10 bases. After removal of 0 bases from V and 10 bases from J, the junction contained 23 bases not matched to a gene. The CDR3 is 21 amino acids. Germline V lookup: CDR1 MNHEY, CDR2 SVGEGT. CDR3 DNA: TGTGCCAGCAGTTACTCGGGAACACCCGGCACCGGGACTAGCGCCCCCAAGGAGCTGTTTTTT. Translating gives CASSYSGTPGTGTSAPKELFF.

This chain uses TRBV6-5 with TRBJ2-1; no clear D gene. Looked up from germline, CDR1 is MNHEY and CDR2 is SVGAGI. V lost 0 bases to trimming and J lost 15 bases, with 15 bases between them. CDR3 length: 13 amino acids. This CDR3 is CASSYSRAALLFF. CDR3 sequence (DNA): TGTGCCAGCAGTTACTCGAGAGCTGCGTTGTTGTTCTTC.

This rearrangement joins TRBV2 to TRBJ2-5; 9 positions match TRBD2. The V gene end was trimmed by 6 bases and the J gene end by 2 bases; junction bases not matched to a gene: 7. Looked up from germline, CDR1 is SNHLY and CDR2 is FYNNEI. This CDR3 comprises 15 residues. The CDR3 DNA reads TGTGCCAGCAGCCCCTTTAGCGGGAGTCAAGAGACCCAGTACTTC. This encodes CASSPFSGSQETQYF.

CDR3: CSVGQGVHEQYF. The CDR3 nucleotides are TGCAGCGTTGGACAGGGGGTACACGAGCAGTACTTC. The V call is TRBV29-1, the J call TRBJ2-7, with 9 bases aligning to TRBD1. Germline CDR1 reads SQVTM; CDR2 reads ANQGSEA. The CDR3 runs 12 residues. Trimming took 4 bases from V and 5 from J; bases not matched to a gene: 3.

The chain joins TRBV6-5 to TRBJ2-1, with unresolved D. Germline CDR1 is MNHEY and CDR2 is SVGAGI. Trimming removed 2 bases at V and 8 bases at J, with 13 bases between. This CDR3 comprises 14 residues. CDR3 coding DNA: TGTGCCAGCAGTTACCGTTCAGTCCCCCATGAGCAGTTCTTC. Translating it yields CASSYRSVPHEQFF.